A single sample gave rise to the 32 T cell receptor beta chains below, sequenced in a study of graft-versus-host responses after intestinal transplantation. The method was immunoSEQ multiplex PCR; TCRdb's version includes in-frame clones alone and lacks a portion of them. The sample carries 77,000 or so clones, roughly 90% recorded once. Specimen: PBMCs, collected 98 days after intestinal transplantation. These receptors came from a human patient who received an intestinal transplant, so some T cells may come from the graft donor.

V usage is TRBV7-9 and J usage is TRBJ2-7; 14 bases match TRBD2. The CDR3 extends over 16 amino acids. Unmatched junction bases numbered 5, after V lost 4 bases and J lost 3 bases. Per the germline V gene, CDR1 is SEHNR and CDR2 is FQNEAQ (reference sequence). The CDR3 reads CASSSRLAGGFYEQYF. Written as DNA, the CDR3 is TGTGCCAGCAGCTCCCGACTAGCGGGAGGGTTCTACGAGCAGTACTTC.

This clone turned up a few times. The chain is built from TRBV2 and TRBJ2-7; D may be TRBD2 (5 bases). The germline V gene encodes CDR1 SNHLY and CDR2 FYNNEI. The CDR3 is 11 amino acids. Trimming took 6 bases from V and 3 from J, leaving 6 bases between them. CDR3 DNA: TGTGCCAGCAGCCGGGACTACGAGCAGTACTTC. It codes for CASSRDYEQYF. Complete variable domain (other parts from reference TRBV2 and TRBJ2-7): EPEVTQTPSHQVTQMGQEVILRCVPISNHLYFYWYRQILGQKVEFLVSFYNNEISEKSEIFDDQFSVERPDGSNFTLKIRSTKLEDSAMYFCASSRDYEQYFGPGTRLTVT.

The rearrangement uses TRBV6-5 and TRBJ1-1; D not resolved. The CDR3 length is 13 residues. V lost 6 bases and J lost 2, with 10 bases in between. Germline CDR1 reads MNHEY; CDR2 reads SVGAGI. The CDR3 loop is CASRRTDNTEAFF. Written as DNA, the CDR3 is TGTGCCAGCAGGCGGACGGATAACACTGAAGCTTTCTTT.

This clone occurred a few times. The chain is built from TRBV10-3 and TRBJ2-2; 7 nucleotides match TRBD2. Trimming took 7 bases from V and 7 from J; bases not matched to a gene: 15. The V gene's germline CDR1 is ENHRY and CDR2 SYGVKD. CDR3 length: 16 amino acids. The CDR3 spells CAITSDLREFSGELFF. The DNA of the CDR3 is TGTGCCATCACCTCGGACTTGCGGGAGTTCAGCGGGGAGCTGTTTTTT.

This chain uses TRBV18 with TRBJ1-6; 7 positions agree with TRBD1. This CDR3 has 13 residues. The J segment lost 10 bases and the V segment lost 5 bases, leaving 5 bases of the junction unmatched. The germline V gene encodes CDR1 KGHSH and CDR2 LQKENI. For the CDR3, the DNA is TGTGCCAGCTCAGCTACAGGGGACTCACCCCTCCACTTT. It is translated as CASSATGDSPLHF.

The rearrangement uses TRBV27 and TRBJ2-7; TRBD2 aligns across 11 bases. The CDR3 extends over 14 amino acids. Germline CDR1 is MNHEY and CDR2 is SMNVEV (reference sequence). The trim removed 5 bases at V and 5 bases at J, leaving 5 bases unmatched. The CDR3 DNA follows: TGTGCCAGCAGTAAACTAGCGGGAGTCCACGAGCAGTACTTC. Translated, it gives CASSKLAGVHEQYF.

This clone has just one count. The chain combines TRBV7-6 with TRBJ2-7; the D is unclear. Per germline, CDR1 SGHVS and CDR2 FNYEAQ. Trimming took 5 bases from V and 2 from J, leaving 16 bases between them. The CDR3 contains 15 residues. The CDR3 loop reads CASSPEATSTYEQYF. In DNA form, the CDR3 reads TGTGCCAGCAGCCCCGAGGCTACCTCTACCTACGAGCAGTACTTC.

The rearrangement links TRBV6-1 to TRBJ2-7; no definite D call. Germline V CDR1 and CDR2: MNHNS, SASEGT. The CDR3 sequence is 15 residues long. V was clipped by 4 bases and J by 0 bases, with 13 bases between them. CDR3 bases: TGTGCCAGCAGTGGGGCCGGGCAGACCTCCTACGAGCAGTACTTC. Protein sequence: CASSGAGQTSYEQYF.

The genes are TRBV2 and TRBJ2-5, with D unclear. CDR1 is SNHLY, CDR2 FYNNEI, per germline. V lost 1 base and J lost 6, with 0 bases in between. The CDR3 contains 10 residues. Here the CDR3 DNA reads TGTGCCAGCAGTGAAGAGACCCAGTACTTC. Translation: CASSEETQYF.

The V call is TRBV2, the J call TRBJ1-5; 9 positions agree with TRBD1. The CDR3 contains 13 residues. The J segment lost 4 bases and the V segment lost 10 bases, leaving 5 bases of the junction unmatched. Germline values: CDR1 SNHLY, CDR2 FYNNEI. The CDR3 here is CAIGTGPNQPQHF. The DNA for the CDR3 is TGTGCCATCGGGACAGGGCCTAATCAGCCCCAGCATTTT.

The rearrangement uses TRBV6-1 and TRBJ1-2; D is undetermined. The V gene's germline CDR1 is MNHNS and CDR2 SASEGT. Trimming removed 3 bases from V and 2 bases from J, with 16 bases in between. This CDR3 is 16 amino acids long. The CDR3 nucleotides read TGTGCCAGCAGTGATGTTTTTGGTGTGTTAAACTATGGCTACACCTTC. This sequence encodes CASSDVFGVLNYGYTF.

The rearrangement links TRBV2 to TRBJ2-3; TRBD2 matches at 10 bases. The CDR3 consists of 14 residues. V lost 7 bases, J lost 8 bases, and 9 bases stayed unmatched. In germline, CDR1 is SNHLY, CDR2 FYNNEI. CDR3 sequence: CASITSGDLLTQYF. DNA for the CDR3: TGTGCCAGCATAACTAGCGGGGACCTCCTTACGCAGTATTTT.

CDR3 DNA: TGTGCCAGCAGCTTGCAACAGGGGGCGGGCACTGAAGCTTTCTTT. The encoded protein is CASSLQQGAGTEAFF. This rearrangement joins TRBV5-4 to TRBJ1-1; 9 bases agree with TRBD1. Germline V gives CDR1 SGHNT, CDR2 YYREEE (reference sequence). V trimming: 1 base; J trimming: 4 bases; junction bases outside the gene matches: 5. This CDR3 has 15 residues.

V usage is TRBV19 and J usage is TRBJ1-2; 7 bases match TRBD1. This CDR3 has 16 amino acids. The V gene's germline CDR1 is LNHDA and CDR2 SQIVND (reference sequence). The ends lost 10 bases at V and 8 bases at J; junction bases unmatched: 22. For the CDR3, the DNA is TGTGCCACCCTCCAGGGGGTCGGACCGAGTGGATTCGGCTACACCTTC. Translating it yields CATLQGVGPSGFGYTF.

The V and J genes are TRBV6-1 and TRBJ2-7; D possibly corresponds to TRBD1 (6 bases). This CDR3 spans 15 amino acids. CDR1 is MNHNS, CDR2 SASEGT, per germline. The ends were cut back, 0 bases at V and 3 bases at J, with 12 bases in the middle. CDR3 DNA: TGTGCCAGCAGTGAAGCGCTTGGGGGCGTCTACGAGCAGTACTTC. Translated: CASSEALGGVYEQYF.

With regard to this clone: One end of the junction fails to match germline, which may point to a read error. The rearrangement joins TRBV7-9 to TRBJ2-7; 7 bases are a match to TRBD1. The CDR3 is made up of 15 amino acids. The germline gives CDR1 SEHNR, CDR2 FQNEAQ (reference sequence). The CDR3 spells CASSLYEGASCEQYF. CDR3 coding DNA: TGTGCCAGCAGCTTATACGAGGGGGCCTCCTGCGAGCAGTACTTC.

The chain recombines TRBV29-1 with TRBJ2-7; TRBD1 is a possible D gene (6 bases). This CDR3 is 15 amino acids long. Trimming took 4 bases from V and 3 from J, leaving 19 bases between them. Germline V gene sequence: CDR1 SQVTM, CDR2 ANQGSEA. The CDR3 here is CSVVGAGALLYEQYF. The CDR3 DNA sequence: TGCAGCGTTGTAGGGGCAGGGGCCCTCCTCTACGAGCAGTACTTC.

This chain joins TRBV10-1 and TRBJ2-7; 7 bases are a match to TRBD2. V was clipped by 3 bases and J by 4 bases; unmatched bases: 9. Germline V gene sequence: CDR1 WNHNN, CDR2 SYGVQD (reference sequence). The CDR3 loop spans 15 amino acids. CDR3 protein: CASSESAGEDYEQYF. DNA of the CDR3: TGCGCCAGCAGTGAATCTGCGGGGGAAGATTACGAGCAGTACTTC.

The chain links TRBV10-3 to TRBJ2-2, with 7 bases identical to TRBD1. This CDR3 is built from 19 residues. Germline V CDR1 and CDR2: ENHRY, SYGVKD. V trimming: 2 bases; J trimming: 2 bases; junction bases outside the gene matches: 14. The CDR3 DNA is TGTGCCATCAGTGAGGAGACAGGGACGACCATTTTTAACACCGGGGAGCTGTTTTTT. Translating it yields CAISEETGTTIFNTGELFF.

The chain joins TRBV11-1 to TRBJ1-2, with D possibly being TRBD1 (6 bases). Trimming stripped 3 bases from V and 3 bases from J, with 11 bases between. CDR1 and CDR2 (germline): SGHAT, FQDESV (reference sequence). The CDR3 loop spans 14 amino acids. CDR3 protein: CASSLTRGDYGYTF. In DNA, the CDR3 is TGTGCCAGCAGCTTGACCAGGGGCGACTATGGCTACACCTTC.

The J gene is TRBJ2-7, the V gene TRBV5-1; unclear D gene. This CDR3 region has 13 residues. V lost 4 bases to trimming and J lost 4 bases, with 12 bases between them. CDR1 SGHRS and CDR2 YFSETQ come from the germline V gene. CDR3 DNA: TGCGCCAGCAGCCCAAGAGTGGGGTACGAGCAGTACTTC. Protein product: CASSPRVGYEQYF. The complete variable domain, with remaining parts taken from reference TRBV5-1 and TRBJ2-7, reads KAGVTQTPRYLIKTRGQQVTLSCSPISGHRSVSWYQQTPGQGLQFLFEYFSETQRNKGNFPGRFSGRQFSNSRSEMNVSTLELGDSALYLCASSPRVGYEQYFGPGTRLTVT.

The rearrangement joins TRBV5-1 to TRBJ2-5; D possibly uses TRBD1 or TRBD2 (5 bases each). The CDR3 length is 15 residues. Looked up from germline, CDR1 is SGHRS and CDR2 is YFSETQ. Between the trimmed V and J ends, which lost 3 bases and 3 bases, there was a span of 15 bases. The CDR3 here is CASSSAVGVEETQYF. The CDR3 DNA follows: TGCGCCAGCAGCTCGGCCGTGGGGGTCGAAGAGACCCAGTACTTC. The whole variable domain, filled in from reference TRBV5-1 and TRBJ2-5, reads KAGVTQTPRYLIKTRGQQVTLSCSPISGHRSVSWYQQTPGQGLQFLFEYFSETQRNKGNFPGRFSGRQFSNSRSEMNVSTLELGDSALYLCASSSAVGVEETQYFGPGTRLLVL.

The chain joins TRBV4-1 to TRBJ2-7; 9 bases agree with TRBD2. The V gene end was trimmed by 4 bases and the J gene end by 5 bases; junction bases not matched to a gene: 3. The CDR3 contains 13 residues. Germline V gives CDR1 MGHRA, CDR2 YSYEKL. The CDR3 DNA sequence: TGCGCCAGCAGCCTAGCGGGGGTCGACGAGCAGTACTTC. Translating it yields CASSLAGVDEQYF.

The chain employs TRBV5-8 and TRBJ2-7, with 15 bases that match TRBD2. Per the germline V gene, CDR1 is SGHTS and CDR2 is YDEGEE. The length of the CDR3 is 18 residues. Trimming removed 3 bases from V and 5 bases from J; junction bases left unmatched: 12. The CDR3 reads CASSSPGLAGGTSHEQYF. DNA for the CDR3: TGTGCCAGCAGCTCACCGGGACTAGCGGGAGGTACATCCCACGAGCAGTACTTC.

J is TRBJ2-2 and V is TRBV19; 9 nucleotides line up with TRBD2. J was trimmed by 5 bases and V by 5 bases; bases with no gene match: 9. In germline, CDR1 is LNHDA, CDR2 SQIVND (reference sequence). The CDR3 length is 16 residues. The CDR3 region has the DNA TGTGCCAGTAGTGTAGCGGGAGTTTGGAGGACCGGGGAGCTGTTTTTT. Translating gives CASSVAGVWRTGELFF.

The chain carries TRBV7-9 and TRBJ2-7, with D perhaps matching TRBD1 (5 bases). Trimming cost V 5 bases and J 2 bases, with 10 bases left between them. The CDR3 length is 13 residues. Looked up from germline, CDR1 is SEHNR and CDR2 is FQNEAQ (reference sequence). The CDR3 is CASSPLGAYEQYF. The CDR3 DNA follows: TGTGCCAGCAGCCCCTTAGGGGCCTACGAGCAGTACTTC.

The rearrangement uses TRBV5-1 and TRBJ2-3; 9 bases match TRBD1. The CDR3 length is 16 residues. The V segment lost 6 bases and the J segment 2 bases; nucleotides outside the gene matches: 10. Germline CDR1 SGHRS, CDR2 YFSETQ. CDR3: CASTPVGQGYTDTQYF. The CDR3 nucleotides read TGCGCCAGCACCCCGGTAGGACAGGGGTACACAGATACGCAGTATTTT.

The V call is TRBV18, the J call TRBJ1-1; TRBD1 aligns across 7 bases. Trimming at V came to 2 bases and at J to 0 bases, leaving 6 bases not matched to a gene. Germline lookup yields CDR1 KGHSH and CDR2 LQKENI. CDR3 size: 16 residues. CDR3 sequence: CASSPRQGEMNTEAFF. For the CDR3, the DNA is TGTGCCAGCTCACCAAGACAGGGCGAGATGAACACTGAAGCTTTCTTT. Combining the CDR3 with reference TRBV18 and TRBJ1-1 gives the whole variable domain NAGVMQNPRHLVRRRGQEARLRCSPMKGHSHVYWYRQLPEEGLKFMVYLQKENIIDESGMPKERFSAEFPKEGPSILRIQQVVRGDSAAYFCASSPRQGEMNTEAFFGQGTRLTVV.

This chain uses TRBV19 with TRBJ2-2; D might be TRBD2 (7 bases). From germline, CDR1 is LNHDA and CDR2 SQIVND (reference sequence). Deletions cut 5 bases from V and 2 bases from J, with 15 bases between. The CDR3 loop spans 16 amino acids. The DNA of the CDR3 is TGTGCCAGTAGTTACTCCGGGGGGCTTAACACCGGGGAGCTGTTTTTT. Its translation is CASSYSGGLNTGELFF.

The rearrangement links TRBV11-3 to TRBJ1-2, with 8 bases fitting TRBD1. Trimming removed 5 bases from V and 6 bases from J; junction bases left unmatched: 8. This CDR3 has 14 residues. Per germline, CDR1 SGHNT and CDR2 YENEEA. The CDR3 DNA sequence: TGTGCCAGCAGCCCTTGGACAGGGTTTGATGGCTACACCTTC. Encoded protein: CASSPWTGFDGYTF. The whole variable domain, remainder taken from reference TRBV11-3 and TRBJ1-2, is EAGVVQSPRYKIIEKKQPVAFWCNPISGHNTLYWYLQNLGQGPELLIRYENEEAVDDSQLPKDRFSAERLKGVDSTLKIQPAELGDSAVYLCASSPWTGFDGYTFGSGTRLTVV.

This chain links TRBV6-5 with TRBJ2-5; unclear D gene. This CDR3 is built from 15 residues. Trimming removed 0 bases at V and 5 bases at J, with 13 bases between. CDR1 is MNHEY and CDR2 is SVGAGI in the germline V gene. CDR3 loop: CASSYSGALGETQYF. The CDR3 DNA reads TGTGCCAGCAGTTACTCAGGCGCTTTGGGGGAGACCCAGTACTTC.

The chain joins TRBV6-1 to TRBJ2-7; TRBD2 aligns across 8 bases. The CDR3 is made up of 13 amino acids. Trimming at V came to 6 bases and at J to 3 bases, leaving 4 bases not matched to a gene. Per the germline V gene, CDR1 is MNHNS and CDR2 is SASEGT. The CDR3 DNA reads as TGTGCCAGCAGCGGACTAGCCAACTACGAGCAGTACTTC. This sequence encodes CASSGLANYEQYF.